This entry features one TCR beta chain sequence. This clone was seen more than once but under ten times. Its antigen is still unknown. No base quality values were provided; no much bigger clone lies one nucleotide off. The CDR3 numbers 14 residues from cysteine through phenylalanine. The retained sequence is limited to the CDR3, 42 bases, with the frame set at the first base. CDR1 is given as SQVTM and CDR2 as ANQGSEA, both from the germline V gene. The V end loses 4 bases and the J end loses 0 bases, and a stretch of 12 bases separates them. A single peripheral blood draw of around 0.11 L on average was collected from each donor into heparinised tubes. A BD FACSAria II was used to sort naive, central memory, regulatory and stem cell-like memory CD4+ T cells with a panel that included CD45RO, CCR7, CD25, CD127, CD95 and CD27. Purity was above 95% for every sorted population. PBMCs were separated immediately by Lymphoprep density gradient centrifugation and were stained directly, without being cultured. So that batch effects would be minimized, each experiment stained and sorted samples in pairs, pairing one healthy donor with one patient.

The sample comes from a study of beta chain features in type 1 diabetes (dated by TCRdb to 2016 to 2018). Notes on the research overall: Mean age, gender distribution, total cell number and subset yield did not differ between patients and healthy donors. A total of under 120,000,000 sorted cells were examined across all samples, and RNA yield correlated strongly with the number of cells per subset. In the study, TCRB repertoires of sorted circulating CD4+ T cell subsets from recently diagnosed type 1 diabetes patients were compared with those of matched healthy donors. Naive and central memory subsets were obtained from all 28 donors, but regulatory and stem cell-like memory subsets were isolated from only 8 patients and roughly eight healthy donors.

General conclusions and limits of the study: Because cDNA was sequenced instead of genomic DNA, highly expressing activated cells could be over-represented, though the groups showed no difference in activation or CD3 levels. Fewer insertions and more nucleotide deletions at VDJ recombination sites were observed in patients with type 1 diabetes, implying thymic rearrangement abnormalities. Because small numbers of individuals were included in the HLA sub-analyses, any influence of HLA type on TCRB rearrangement was left unresolved. Naive, central memory and regulatory TCRB repertoires appeared more similar among patients than among healthy donors. PCR may preferentially amplify shorter templates, but because patient and control samples were amplified and corrected together, any resulting skew would affect both groups equally. In all four CD4+ subsets, TCRB CDR3 length was moderately but significantly shorter in type 1 diabetes patients.

The entire isolated RNA was reverse transcribed using the High Capacity cDNA Reverse Transcription Kit, and thus expressed TCRB transcripts were sequenced. Deep immunoSEQ sequencing was performed on naive, central memory and regulatory T cell samples, with an average of around 3.4 million total reads per sample. After sorted cells were lysed in RLT buffer, RNA was extracted with DNase-treated RNeasy Micro or Mini kits, with the choice depending on cell number. Each cell subset was processed separately to prevent cross-contamination, with patient and healthy donor samples processed together. TCRB sequences were amplified from cDNA with the immunoSEQ multiplex PCR, producing 87-bp fragments spanning the CDR3 region. Amplicons were sequenced on the Illumina HiSeq platform. Per the original workflow: Synthetic template baselines were used to correct PCR bias computationally, reads within Hamming distance 2 were collapsed together, and singletons that could not be merged were discarded. By aligning reads against IMGT, V, D and J genes, CDR3 length, and insertions or deletions at six rearrangement sites were assigned. Within each subset, clonotype counts were normalized to sorted cell number, after which true diversity and Gini coefficients were computed with the tcR R package. Repertoire sharing was quantified using the overlap coefficient calculated on TCRB nucleotide sequences. Out-of-frame TCRB sequences from naive cells were analyzed as a proxy for the pre-selection repertoire. Sourced from immuneACCESS, this table was stored by TCRdb with only in-frame sequences that have V and J called. A share of the clones is absent; for the studies checked, an unresolved V gene accounts for under half, and the remainder has no known explanation. Clone size and V and J calls were adopted from that table, with D and trimming inferred from the DNA. A total of hundreds of thousands of clones appear in this sample, less than 20% of them only once. The ten largest make up about 0.093% of the sample.

Sample: naive CD4+ T cells from blood. The cell subset or site label, read with the paper, signifies: true naive CD4+ T cells. The source of this sequence is a man younger than 35 in good health. The chain is encoded by TRBV29-1 joined to TRBJ1-1; the D region possibly corresponds to TRBD1 (6 bases align). CDR3 sequence: CSVALQGLNTEAFF. The nucleotide sequence is given as TGCAGCGTTGCACTACAGGGCTTGAACACTGAAGCTTTCTTT.